Each of the 24 T cell receptor beta chains below was sequenced from the same sample in a study of patients and donors after allogeneic stem cell transplantation. One entry per CDR3 protein, called by TCRdb with MiXCR from the RT-PCR reads. The table records fewer than 500,000 distinct CDR3 sequences, 16% of them present only once. Material: blood, either unsorted or a sorted T cell fraction (not recorded which). All receptors derive from a human donor who was either an allogeneic HSCT recipient or a stem cell or donor lymphocyte infusion donor (not recorded which). It is not recorded whose cells these are; they may come from a transplant donor.

The chain uses TRBV7-3 and TRBJ2-1, with 7 bases aligning to TRBD1. Per germline, CDR1 SGHTA and CDR2 FQGTGA. Trimming cost V 5 bases and J 5 bases; bases outside gene matches: 9. CDR3 length: 15 residues. CDR3 DNA: TGTGCCAGCAGCCCATCAGGGGGAGTTAACAATGAGCAGTTCTTC. Amino acids: CASSPSGGVNNEQFF.

The chain has TRBV12-3 or TRBV12-4 and TRBJ2-6; no definite D call. The V and J ends lost 9 bases and 0 bases respectively, with 9 bases between them. This CDR3 has 14 residues. The CDR3 sequence: CASARRSGANVLTF. CDR3 coding DNA: TGTGCCAGTGCGAGGCGCTCTGGGGCCAACGTCCTGACTTTC.

The chain uses TRBV3-1 and TRBJ2-1; D might be TRBD2 (6 bases). Germline-derived CDR1 and CDR2 are LGHDT and YNNKEL (reference sequence). The CDR3 is 15 amino acids. V lost 4 bases, J lost 5 bases, and 15 bases lay in between. The DNA of the CDR3 is TGTGCCAGCAGCCTTCTGTCCGGGGGAAACAATGAGCAGTTCTTC. The encoded protein is CASSLLSGGNNEQFF.

The rearrangement joins TRBV10-3 to TRBJ2-2; the D gene could be TRBD1 or TRBD2 (5 bases each). This CDR3 region has 16 residues. The V gene's germline CDR1 is ENHRY and CDR2 SYGVKD. The V end was cut by 3 bases, the J end by 4 bases, with 15 bases between. CDR3 amino acids: CAISDPGTKSTGELFF. The CDR3 coding sequence is TGTGCCATCAGTGACCCAGGGACGAAGTCCACCGGGGAGCTGTTTTTT.

This clonotype has just a few counts. DNA of the CDR3: TGTGCCAGCAGTCCAGATCAGACAGGGAATCAGCCCCAGCATTTT. Translation gives CASSPDQTGNQPQHF. This chain joins TRBV12-3 or TRBV12-4 and TRBJ1-5; 7 bases are a match to TRBD1. J lost 4 bases, V lost 5 bases, and 8 bases had no gene match. The CDR3 has 15 residues.

The chain joins TRBV12-3 or TRBV12-4 to TRBJ1-6, with D possibly being TRBD1 (6 bases). Between the trimmed V and J ends, which lost 1 base and 9 bases, there was a span of 10 bases. The CDR3 spans 14 residues. The CDR3 DNA sequence: TGTGCCAGCAGTTTAGGCAGGGGTGGTTCACCCCTCCACTTT. Its translation is CASSLGRGGSPLHF.

The rearrangement joins TRBV5-1 to TRBJ1-2; D may be TRBD1 (6 bases). V dropped 0 bases and J dropped 4 bases, with 16 bases sitting between them. The CDR3 extends over 16 amino acids. Germline CDR1 reads SGHRS; CDR2 reads YFSETQ. The CDR3 DNA reads as TGCGCCAGCAGCTTGGAACCTCGACAGGCCGCCTATGGCTACACCTTC. This translates into CASSLEPRQAAYGYTF.

The chain couples TRBV6-2 or TRBV6-3 to TRBJ1-2, with 9 bases fitting TRBD1. CDR3 length equals 15 residues. Germline-derived CDR1 and CDR2 are MNHEY and SVGEGT. Trimming removed 0 bases from V and 2 bases from J; junction bases left unmatched: 1. CDR3 region: CASSYSGQGNYGYTF. Written as DNA, the CDR3 is TGTGCCAGCAGTTACTCGGGACAGGGAAACTATGGCTACACCTTC.

This clonotype has just a few counts. The chain carries TRBV10-3 and TRBJ2-3; D gene ambiguous. This CDR3 is built from 13 residues. V shed 7 bases and J shed 2 bases, with 10 bases lying between them. CDR1 and CDR2 from the germline V gene are ENHRY and SYGVKD. The CDR3 bases are TGTGCCATCAACGACCCGACCACAGATACGCAGTATTTT. It encodes CAINDPTTDTQYF.

The chain recombines TRBV4-2 with TRBJ1-2; TRBD1 is a possible D gene (6 bases). Between the trimmed V and J ends, which lost 5 bases and 6 bases, there was a span of 16 bases. Germline-derived CDR1 and CDR2 are LGHNA and YNFKEQ. This CDR3 contains 14 residues. This CDR3 reads CASSYNKGENGYTF. The CDR3 nucleotides are TGTGCCAGCAGCTATAACAAGGGGGAAAATGGCTACACCTTC.

V usage is TRBV10-3 and J usage is TRBJ1-1; D is unclear. Germline assignment: CDR1 ENHRY and CDR2 SYGVKD. The CDR3 is 13 amino acids. Trimming took 3 bases from V and 0 from J, leaving 5 bases between them. CDR3 DNA sequence: TGTGCCATCAGTGACTTGGTGAACACTGAAGCTTTCTTT. It translates to CAISDLVNTEAFF.

This clonotype was picked up a small number of times. The chain uses TRBV6-5 and TRBJ2-1; 7 bases agree with TRBD1. This CDR3 region has 14 residues. CDR1 is MNHEY and CDR2 is SVGAGI in the germline V gene. With V trimmed by 3 bases and J by 3 bases, 2 bases remained unmatched. The CDR3 is CASSYGTDYNEQFF. The CDR3, as DNA: TGTGCCAGCAGTTATGGGACAGACTACAATGAGCAGTTCTTC.

This chain uses TRBV11-2 with TRBJ2-1; 10 positions agree with TRBD2. The CDR3 length is 15 residues. Trimming at V came to 5 bases and at J to 10 bases, leaving 11 bases not matched to a gene. The V gene's germline CDR1 is SGHAT and CDR2 FQNNGV. In DNA, the CDR3 is TGTGCCAGCAGCGCCTCAGCGGGGGGGCCGTCCGAGCAGTTCTTC. As protein: CASSASAGGPSEQFF.

This clonotype occurred many times. The DNA of the CDR3 is TGTGCCAGCAGTTACCCGGGGGCCTATGGCTACACCTTC. Amino acid sequence: CASSYPGAYGYTF. The chain employs TRBV6-6 and TRBJ1-2, with D possibly TRBD1 on 6 matching bases. In germline, CDR1 is MNHNY, CDR2 SVGAGI (reference sequence). The V end lost 2 bases, the J end lost 4 bases, and 8 bases lay between the germline ends. The CDR3 has 13 residues.

The chain is built from TRBV7-6 and TRBJ2-3; D gene ambiguous. The germline V and J ends were trimmed by 5 bases and 4 bases, with 13 bases remaining between them. CDR1 is SGHVS and CDR2 is FNYEAQ in the germline V gene. This CDR3 comprises 14 residues. CDR3 coding DNA: TGTGCCAGCAGCCTTACACGGGCTTCAGATACGCAGTATTTT. Amino acids: CASSLTRASDTQYF.

This chain links TRBV20-1 with TRBJ2-2; D is perhaps TRBD1 (6 bases). This CDR3 region has 17 residues. Germline V gene sequence: CDR1 DFQATT, CDR2 SNEGSKA (reference sequence). V lost 0 bases and J 3 bases, leaving 17 bases between the germline ends. CDR3 protein: CSARDLQGRYDTGELFF. The CDR3 DNA reads as TGCAGTGCTAGAGATCTACAGGGAAGATATGACACCGGGGAGCTGTTTTTT.

This clonotype was seen a few times. V is TRBV5-1 and J is TRBJ1-2, with a possible D match to TRBD1 (5 bases). Looked up from germline, CDR1 is SGHRS and CDR2 is YFSETQ. The V end was cut by 3 bases, the J end by 5 bases, with 17 bases between. The CDR3 is 15 residues long. The DNA of the CDR3 is TGCGCCAGCAGCTGGGCGTGGGGCCAGACTTATGGCTACACCTTC. It yields the protein CASSWAWGQTYGYTF.

V usage is TRBV20-1 and J usage is TRBJ2-7, with 8 bases lining up with TRBD1. Germline CDR1 reads DFQATT; CDR2 reads SNEGSKA (reference sequence). The V and J ends lost 5 bases and 5 bases, in that order; junction bases with no gene match: 17. The CDR3 has 16 residues. CDR3 DNA: TGCAGTGCTCCCCGCCGCAGGGGGCTCACATGGGACGAGCAGTACTTC. It codes for CSAPRRRGLTWDEQYF.

V usage is TRBV5-6 and J usage is TRBJ2-7; D is perhaps TRBD2 (6 bases). Germline V lookup: CDR1 SGHDT, CDR2 YYEEEE. Trimming shortened V by 4 bases and J by 6 bases, and 17 bases separated the two germline ends. The CDR3 is 14 residues long. CDR3 bases: TGTGCCAGCAGCCCGATGGGGAGGCGGCCCGAGCAGTACTTC. It specifies CASSPMGRRPEQYF.

In its sample, this clonotype was seen a few times. V and J are TRBV12-3 or TRBV12-4 and TRBJ2-7; a possible D gene is TRBD1 (6 bases). This CDR3 spans 14 amino acids. Trimming removed 2 bases from V and 3 bases from J, with 11 bases in between. The CDR3 nucleotides read TGTGCCAGCAGTTTATCTTTGGACAGCTACGAGCAGTACTTC. Protein: CASSLSLDSYEQYF.

CDR3 coding DNA: TGCGCCAGCAGCCAAGTTATTTCAGATACGCAGTATTTT. Encoded protein: CASSQVISDTQYF. V gene TRBV4-3 combines with J gene TRBJ2-3, with D hard to call. The CDR3 runs 13 residues. CDR1 and CDR2 from the germline V gene are LGHNA and YSLEER. The ends were cut back, 1 base at V and 4 bases at J, with 6 bases in the middle.

This clonotype was counted between two and nine times. The J gene is TRBJ1-2, the V gene TRBV29-1, with unresolved D. Germline lookup yields CDR1 SQVTM and CDR2 ANQGSEA. CDR3 length equals 14 residues. V dropped 3 bases and J dropped 1 base, with 12 bases sitting between them. CDR3 in DNA: TGCAGCGTTGATGTCCCGGGGATTAACTATGGCTACACCTTC. Its translation: CSVDVPGINYGYTF.

This clonotype was recorded a few times. The CDR3 coding sequence is TGTGCCAGCAGTCTACAGGGTTTCAGCTACGAGCAGTACTTC. Amino acid sequence: CASSLQGFSYEQYF. The V gene is TRBV2, the J gene TRBJ2-7; possible D gene TRBD1, 6 bases. Germline assignment: CDR1 SNHLY and CDR2 FYNNEI. The CDR3 contains 14 residues. V was pared by 5 bases and J by 3 bases, with 14 bases between.

This clonotype was seen a few times. V is TRBV12-3 or TRBV12-4 and J is TRBJ2-1; D possibly corresponds to TRBD2 (6 bases). There are 13 residues in the CDR3. V lost 3 bases and J lost 8, with 11 bases in between. The CDR3 coding sequence is TGTGCCAGCAGTTTCCGGGAGCACTATGAGCAGTTCTTC. Protein: CASSFREHYEQFF.